This T cell receptor beta chain originates from a study of T cell responses to AZD1222 COVID-19 vaccine (dated by TCRdb to the early 2020s). Broadly, across the study: AZD1222 recipients whose second dose came at about 4 weeks and those whose second dose came at about 12 weeks were combined into one group, since spike-specific TCR depth and breadth did not differ between the two schedules. A total of about 240 trial participants underwent TCR sequencing, of whom approximately 210 received two doses of AZD1222 and some 25 received two doses of the MenACWY control vaccine. Trial participants were enrolled by age into subgroups of 18-55, 56-69 and 70-plus years, and about 150, 27 and 61 TCR-sequenced participants, respectively, were included in these subgroups.

As concerns this clone: The target of this receptor is not known. Within one base of it there is no much larger clone, and no base qualities were kept.

Deletion took 4 bases off V and 8 bases off J, with a span of 11 bases between the germline ends. The CDR3 numbers 11 residues from cysteine through phenylalanine. The sequence is cut down to CDR3 DNA, 33 bases in frame from base 1. CDR1 and CDR2, per the germline V gene, are SQVTM and ANQGSEA. Overall study outcomes, separate from this receptor: Because no samples from the day 14 peak response were available, repertoires could be characterized only after the peak T cell response. Conclusions about previously exposed vaccinees are limited, since just five to seven AZD1222 recipients were seropositive for SARS-CoV-2 at baseline. Participants were mostly white British, with more females than males. The authors suggested clonal diversity may have been underestimated. After two AZD1222 doses, both the breadth and the depth of spike-specific TCRs were significantly higher than at day 0 and than in MenACWY recipients. Epitopes outside the regions mutated in the B.1.351 and B.1.1.7 variants were reportedly recognized by nearly half of the unique spike-specific TCRs. In the small 56-69-year group, the increase in depth fell short of significance, most likely because of low power. Vaccine-associated CD4 TCRs spanned the whole spike protein, with dominant responses in regions 160-218 and 743-854.

The intended sense of this specimen's time point label: baseline before first vaccination. Samples from vaccinated people were obtained from the UK trials COV001 and COV002, which included a single-blind randomized controlled phase 2/3 trial of AZD1222 (ChAdOx1 nCoV-19) in healthy adults. For TCRbeta chain sequencing, PBMC samples were collected from trial participants at day 0 and at day 28 after the second dose. The CDR3 regions of human TCRbeta chains were subjected to immunosequencing. For the original study's pipeline: Repertoire TCRs were checked for matches against a reference library of SARS-CoV-2-specific TCRs that had been generated using the MIRA antigen-specificity platform. Breadth meant the fraction of unique TCRs that were SARS-CoV-2-associated, whereas depth meant the fraction of total T cells that were SARS-CoV-2-associated. Using the MIRA data, each spike-specific TCR was assigned both to the spike region to which the TCR was reactive and to a CD4 or CD8 class. Log10-transformed breadth and depth values were compared by one-way ANOVA with Sidak's multiple comparisons tests. Drawn from immuneACCESS, this table holds only the in-frame rearrangements with V and J called that TCRdb kept. Clones are partly lost; checked studies trace under half to an unresolved V gene and leave the rest unexplained. The D gene and trimming were derived from the DNA, and the V and J assignments and clone size from that table. The sample contains 110,000 to 150,000 clones, 80% to 90% of them found a single time. The top ten hold around 8% of the sample.

The chain is assembled from TRBV29-1 and TRBJ1-2, and the D gene may be TRBD1, 5 bases matching. The sample was peripheral blood, taken on day 0 of AZD1222 vaccination. This TCR came from an adult in good health. The CDR3 in this case is CSVGSGDGYTF. DNA sequence: TGCAGCGTTGGGTCGGGGGACGGCTACACCTTC.